This TCR beta chain was sequenced in a study of T cell responses to AZD1222 COVID-19 vaccine. Study-level background: Investigators merged groups given second doses at roughly 4 or roughly 12 weeks. General study points: Of the AZD1222 recipients, only 5 or 6 were seropositive at baseline. Repertoires were sampled only after the peak T cell response. The breadth and depth of Spike-specific TCRs increased once two AZD1222 doses had been given.

On this clone: Its antigen remains unknown.

V was trimmed by 1 base and J by 8 bases, leaving 12 bases between them. Germline V gene sequence: CDR1 SGHRS, CDR2 YFSETQ. The length of the CDR3 is 14 residues. Generated by immunoSEQ multiplex PCR, the TCRdb table keeps only in-frame clones and is missing some. Here the sample spans about 49,000 clones, about 83% being singletons. This chain joins TRBV5-1 and TRBJ1-4; D remains ambiguous. Sequenced here: peripheral blood, sampled on day 0 of AZD1222 vaccination. This receptor was identified in an adult in good health. CDR3 loop: CASSLTTTEEKLFF. In nucleotides, the CDR3 is TGCGCCAGCAGCTTGACTACCACGGAGGAAAAACTGTTTTTT.